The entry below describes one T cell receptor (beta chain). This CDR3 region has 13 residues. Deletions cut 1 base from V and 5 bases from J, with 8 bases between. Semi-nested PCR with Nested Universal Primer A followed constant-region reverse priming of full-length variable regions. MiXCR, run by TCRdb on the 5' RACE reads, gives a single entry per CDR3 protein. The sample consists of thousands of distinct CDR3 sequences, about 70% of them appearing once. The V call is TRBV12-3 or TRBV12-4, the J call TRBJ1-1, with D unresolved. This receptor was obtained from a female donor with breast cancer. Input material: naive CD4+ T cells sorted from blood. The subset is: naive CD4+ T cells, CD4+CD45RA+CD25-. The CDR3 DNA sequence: TGTGCCAGCAGTTTAGGTCATCGGACTGAAGCTTTCTTT. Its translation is CASSLGHRTEAFF.